The 13 T cell receptor beta chains reported below all come from one sample, sequenced in a study of blood T cell repertoires in COVID-19. The repertoire was sequenced with immunoSEQ multiplex PCR; TCRdb's copy has only in-frame clones and lacks some. The table has 150,000 to 200,000 clones, 80% to 90% seen once. The material sequenced was peripheral blood. The source is a woman aged 70-85 years with COVID-19, enrolled during active disease.

The V gene is TRBV29-1, the J gene TRBJ1-1; perhaps TRBD1 as D (6 bases). This CDR3 spans 12 amino acids. Deletions cut 5 bases from V and 5 bases from J, with 12 bases between. Germline V gene sequence: CDR1 SQVTM, CDR2 ANQGSEA. CDR3 coding DNA: TGCAGCGTTTCGGGACATATGACTGAAGCTTTCTTT. Encoded protein: CSVSGHMTEAFF.

The chain uses TRBV2 and TRBJ1-4; the D gene is possibly TRBD1 (5 bases). The germline V gene has CDR1 SNHLY and CDR2 FYNNEI. There are 14 residues in the CDR3. Trimming cost V 7 bases and J 8 bases, with 17 bases left between them. This CDR3 is CASKVQGTREKLFF. Written as DNA, the CDR3 is TGTGCCAGCAAAGTCCAGGGAACTCGGGAAAAACTGTTTTTT.

CDR3 residues: CASSIGGSSPLHF. The CDR3 DNA reads as TGTGCCAGTAGTATCGGAGGGTCCTCACCCCTCCACTTT. The V gene is TRBV19, the J gene TRBJ1-6; D gene uncertain. This CDR3 has 13 residues. Trimming took 3 bases from V and 10 from J, leaving 10 bases between them. Germline V gene sequence: CDR1 LNHDA, CDR2 SQIVND (reference sequence).

Notes on this clone: The sample has other DNA sequences that encode this CDR3 too. This CDR3 is CAWSESAGELFF. The DNA for the CDR3 is TGTGCCTGGAGTGAGTCGGCCGGGGAGCTGTTTTTT. V gene TRBV30 combines with J gene TRBJ2-2; no clear D gene. The CDR3 contains 12 residues. Germline V gene lookup returns CDR1 GTSNPN and CDR2 SVGIG (reference sequence). V was trimmed by 1 base and J by 6 bases, leaving 6 bases between them.

V usage is TRBV28 and J usage is TRBJ2-5; D may be TRBD1 (5 bases). The length of the CDR3 is 13 residues. CDR1 is MDHEN, CDR2 SYDVKM, per germline. Trimming stripped 5 bases from V and 3 bases from J, with 10 bases between. The CDR3 nucleotides read TGTGCCAGCAGTCTCCGACAGAAAGAGACCCAGTACTTC. As protein: CASSLRQKETQYF.

J is TRBJ1-6 and V is TRBV6-5, with 10 nucleotides matching TRBD1. Looked up from germline, CDR1 is MNHEY and CDR2 is SVGAGI. There are 16 residues in the CDR3. Unmatched junction bases numbered 6, after V lost 0 bases and J lost 10 bases. The CDR3 protein is CASSYSTGTGVSPLHF. In DNA, the CDR3 is TGTGCCAGCAGTTACTCGACCGGGACAGGGGTCTCACCCCTCCACTTT.

This clone was detected once. The rearrangement joins TRBV28 to TRBJ1-5; 11 bases fit TRBD1. The V segment lost 5 bases and the J segment 4 bases; nucleotides outside the gene matches: 7. Germline V lookup: CDR1 MDHEN, CDR2 SYDVKM. The CDR3 is 16 amino acids. The CDR3 DNA follows: TGTGCCAGCAGTCTTGGGACAGGGGGGCGGAATCAGCCCCAGCATTTT. Protein: CASSLGTGGRNQPQHF. Combining the CDR3 with reference TRBV28 and TRBJ1-5 gives the whole variable domain DVKVTQSSRYLVKRTGEKVFLECVQDMDHENMFWYRQDPGLGLRLIYFSYDVKMKEKGDIPEGYSVSREKKERFSLILESASTNQTSMYLCASSLGTGGRNQPQHFGDGTRLSIL.

This clone was seen only a few times. The chain uses TRBV19 and TRBJ1-2; 9 bases match TRBD1. The CDR3 totals 14 residues. Germline assignment: CDR1 LNHDA and CDR2 SQIVND (reference sequence). V trimming: 10 bases; J trimming: 3 bases; junction bases outside the gene matches: 9. CDR3 nucleotides: TGTGCCATTAAATGGGGACAGGGCGACTATGGCTACACCTTC. Translation: CAIKWGQGDYGYTF.

This chain uses TRBV28 with TRBJ1-1; 7 nucleotides match TRBD1. The trim removed 10 bases at V and 1 base at J, leaving 9 bases unmatched. Germline V gives CDR1 MDHEN, CDR2 SYDVKM. This CDR3 spans 14 amino acids. This CDR3 is CATAGGLQNTEAFF. The CDR3 DNA follows: TGTGCCACTGCAGGGGGGTTACAGAACACTGAAGCTTTCTTT.

This clone came up a few times. The J gene is TRBJ1-2, the V gene TRBV24-1, with 8 bases aligning to TRBD1. From germline, CDR1 is KGHDR and CDR2 SFDVKD. V was pared by 4 bases and J by 4 bases, with 19 bases of the junction left unmatched. This CDR3 has 19 amino acids. CDR3 bases: TGTGCCACCAGTGACTCCGGACTGACAGGGGTGAAGTCCATCTATGGCTACACCTTC. It yields the protein CATSDSGLTGVKSIYGYTF.

This clone has just a few counts. Compared with germline, one end of the junction differs, possibly owing to a read error. In the same sample, other DNA sequences code for this CDR3. The chain carries TRBV7-8 and TRBJ1-3; D uncertain. The germline CDR1 and CDR2 sequences are SGHVS and FQNEAQ. The CDR3 covers 13 residues. For the CDR3, the DNA is TGTGCCAGCAGCCTAGCCTCCGGAAACACCATATATTTT. Translating gives CASSLASGNTIYF.

This chain uses TRBV18 with TRBJ2-2, with TRBD2 identical over 9 bases. Germline loops: CDR1 KGHSH, CDR2 LQKENI. This CDR3 region has 16 residues. The V and J ends lost 2 bases and 6 bases, in that order; junction bases with no gene match: 7. CDR3 nucleotide sequence: TGTGCCAGCTCACCATCGGCTAGCGGGACCTCCGGGGAGCTGTTTTTT. The encoded protein is CASSPSASGTSGELFF.

The chain recombines TRBV5-1 with TRBJ2-1, with 7 bases aligning to TRBD2. Losses at the gene ends were 0 bases for V and 8 bases for J; bases not matched to a gene: 8. Per germline, CDR1 SGHRS and CDR2 YFSETQ. The CDR3 has 15 residues. CDR3 nucleotides: TGCGCCAGCAGCTTGGGCGCGGGAGCAATGTATGAGCAGTTCTTC. Translating gives CASSLGAGAMYEQFF. The complete variable domain, with remaining parts taken from reference TRBV5-1 and TRBJ2-1, reads KAGVTQTPRYLIKTRGQQVTLSCSPISGHRSVSWYQQTPGQGLQFLFEYFSETQRNKGNFPGRFSGRQFSNSRSEMNVSTLELGDSALYLCASSLGAGAMYEQFFGPGTRLTVL.